These 13 T cell receptor beta chains came from one sample sequenced in a study of monozygotic twins with inflammatory bowel disease. TCRdb re-called the 5' RACE reads; one entry per CDR3 protein, DNA not given. Found here are about 160,000 distinct CDR3 sequences; the top ten clones hold 2% to 2.5%. The specimen was blood. These receptors came from a human donor with ulcerative colitis or Crohn's disease, or a healthy co-twin of an affected twin (not recorded which).

The V gene is TRBV28, the J gene TRBJ1-5; TCRdb's D call of TRBD1 is untestable without DNA. Germline V gene lookup returns CDR1 MDHEN and CDR2 SYDVKM. The CDR3 covers 17 residues. The CDR3: CASVSGTGGLLGQPQHF. Full variable domain (remainder filled in from reference TRBV28 and TRBJ1-5): DVKVTQSSRYLVKRTGEKVFLECVQDMDHENMFWYRQDPGLGLRLIYFSYDVKMKEKGDIPEGYSVSREKKERFSLILESASTNQTSMYLCASVSGTGGLLGQPQHFGDGTRLSIL.

The chain combines TRBV18 with TRBJ1-1; with no DNA, the TCRdb D assignment of TRBD1 cannot be verified. Germline V gene lookup returns CDR1 KGHSH and CDR2 LQKENI. CDR3 length equals 13 residues. CDR3 amino acids: CASSSGTGAEAFF.

The chain joins TRBV7-9 to TRBJ2-7. This CDR3 is built from 11 residues. Germline V gene data show CDR1 as SEHNR and CDR2 as FQNEAQ (reference sequence). This chain's CDR3 is CASSLSSEQYF.

This sequence joins TRBV7-6 and TRBJ1-1. Germline V gene lookup returns CDR1 SGHVS and CDR2 FNYEAQ. CDR3 length equals 15 residues. This CDR3 reads CASSLGRTRGTEAFF.

The chain uses TRBV7-2 and TRBJ2-5; with no DNA, the TCRdb D assignment of TRBD2 cannot be verified. The CDR3 runs 16 residues. Per the germline V gene, CDR1 is SGHTA and CDR2 is FQGNSA. The CDR3 here is CASSFYLTSGQETQYF.

The chain couples TRBV11-3 to TRBJ2-1; the D call from TCRdb, TRBD2, cannot be confirmed without DNA. Germline values: CDR1 SGHNT, CDR2 YENEEA. The CDR3 extends over 16 amino acids. CDR3: CASSLDSGGGYNEQFF.

The gene calls are TRBV29-1 and TRBJ1-5; TCRdb outputs TRBD1, but without DNA this stays unchecked. Germline assignment: CDR1 SQVTM and CDR2 ANQGSEA. This CDR3 contains 13 residues. The CDR3 region is CSAIQGADQPQHF.

The V and J genes are TRBV7-2 and TRBJ2-1; TCRdb's D gene call, TRBD2, goes unchecked for lack of DNA. The V gene's germline CDR1 is SGHTA and CDR2 FQGNSA. This CDR3 contains 15 residues. This chain's CDR3 is CASSLSGRLNNEQFF.

The chain uses TRBV7-2 and TRBJ1-5. This CDR3 spans 15 amino acids. Germline V CDR1 and CDR2: SGHTA, FQGNSA. The CDR3 protein is CASSLAGLSNQPQHF.

CDR3 sequence reads: CASSQTGDNQPQHF. The chain employs TRBV7-9 and TRBJ1-5; the D gene TCRdb calls, TRBD1, cannot be checked with no DNA. The germline V gene encodes CDR1 SEHNR and CDR2 FQNEAQ (reference sequence). This CDR3 is built from 14 residues.

The CDR3: CASSRYVAVNTEAFF. The chain recombines TRBV11-2 with TRBJ1-1. The CDR3 runs to 15 residues. Germline V lookup: CDR1 SGHAT, CDR2 FQNNGV.

This chain links TRBV29-1 with TRBJ2-7; lacking DNA, the TRBD2 call made by TCRdb goes unchecked. This CDR3 has 18 residues. Germline V gene sequence: CDR1 SQVTM, CDR2 ANQGSEA. This CDR3 reads CSVEKYLPGLAGPSEQYF.

The rearrangement uses TRBV18 and TRBJ2-5; the TCRdb call, TRBD2, lacks DNA for checking. Germline CDR1 is KGHSH and CDR2 is LQKENI. The CDR3 covers 15 residues. CDR3 loop: CASQMTSGSLETQYF.